Below are 10 T cell receptor beta chains sequenced from a single sample in a study of T-cell reconstitution after alpha-beta-depleted transplantation in children. Unique molecular identifiers were used in preparing the TCRbeta library. TCRdb called the PCR reads again in MiXCR, with one record for every CDR3 protein. Here the sample spans a few hundred thousand distinct CDR3 sequences, 10% being singletons. The starting material was PBMCs, obtained before TCRalphabeta/CD19-depleted stem cell transplant. The source is a boy under two years old with acute myeloid leukemia, due to receive a stem cell transplant.

A note on this clonotype: This may be a read error: a much more frequent sequence differs by one nucleotide. J is TRBJ2-1 and V is TRBV11-2, with D possibly being TRBD1 or TRBD2 (5 bases each). Trimming took off 8 bases at V and 3 bases at J, with 29 bases between the two ends. This CDR3 is built from 19 residues. CDR1 SGHAT and CDR2 FQNNGV come from the germline V gene. The CDR3 nucleotides are TGTGCCAGCCTATTCTTACCTTACGGGCAGGGAGCTTTCTACAATGAGCAGTTCTTC. Protein product: CASLFLPYGQGAFYNEQFF.

This clonotype was detected ten times or more. The chain has TRBV7-9 and TRBJ2-2; 9 positions agree with TRBD1. Germline V gives CDR1 SEHNR, CDR2 FQNEAQ (reference sequence). The length of the CDR3 is 17 residues. Germline trimming cut 4 bases from V and 7 bases from J; bases unmatched to any gene: 13. The CDR3 spells CASSSGLTGQGGGELFF. The CDR3 region has the DNA TGTGCCAGCAGCTCCGGATTAACGGGACAGGGCGGCGGGGAGCTGTTTTTT.

The CDR3 loop is CASSYGQYNEQFF. The CDR3 DNA follows: TGTGCCAGCAGCTACGGACAGTACAATGAGCAGTTCTTC. V and J are TRBV7-2 and TRBJ2-1, with D perhaps TRBD1 (6 bases). Germline V lookup: CDR1 SGHTA, CDR2 FQGNSA. V was shortened by 4 bases and J by 4 bases, with 8 bases between the two germline ends. The length of the CDR3 is 13 residues.

This clonotype was observed many times. This rearrangement joins TRBV5-6 to TRBJ1-2, with D unresolved. Trimming pared 5 bases from V and 3 bases from J, leaving 17 bases between. The CDR3 contains 15 residues. CDR1 and CDR2 from the germline V gene are SGHDT and YYEEEE. CDR3 protein: CASSLGGGADYGYTF. In DNA form, the CDR3 reads TGTGCCAGCAGTCTTGGCGGTGGCGCGGACTATGGCTACACCTTC.

This clonotype was recorded at least ten times. The V and J genes are TRBV6-5 and TRBJ2-1; 10 bases align to TRBD2. Germline-derived CDR1 and CDR2 are MNHEY and SVGAGI. V shed 8 bases and J 12 bases; nucleotides not matched to a gene: 7. The CDR3 runs to 12 residues. As DNA, the CDR3 is TGTGCCAGCTTTAAAGCTAGCGGGAGGCAGTTCTTC. It codes for CASFKASGRQFF.

This clonotype has ten or more counts. DNA of the CDR3: TGTGCCAGCAGTTCCGACAGGTTCTCTGGAAACACCATATATTTT. Residues: CASSSDRFSGNTIYF. J is TRBJ1-3 and V is TRBV6-5, with a tentative D call TRBD1 (6 bases). There are 15 residues in the CDR3. Deletions cut 4 bases from V and 0 bases from J, with 10 bases between. Per germline, CDR1 MNHEY and CDR2 SVGAGI.

This rearrangement joins TRBV12-3 or TRBV12-4 to TRBJ2-5; D not resolved. Trimming shortened V by 3 bases and J by 5 bases, and 10 bases separated the two germline ends. CDR3 length equals 13 residues. CDR3 sequence: CASSFQKRETQYF. As DNA, the CDR3 is TGTGCCAGCAGTTTTCAGAAGAGGGAGACCCAGTACTTC.

This clonotype has ten or more counts. This chain joins TRBV5-6 and TRBJ1-2; possibly TRBD1 for D (5 bases). CDR3 length: 15 amino acids. V was pared by 3 bases and J by 3 bases, with 15 bases between. From germline, CDR1 is SGHDT and CDR2 YYEEEE. CDR3 coding DNA: TGTGCCAGCAGCTCCGAGGGGCAGGGCGACTATGGCTACACCTTC. It specifies CASSSEGQGDYGYTF.

Many counts were recorded for this clonotype. The chain is built from TRBV3-1 and TRBJ2-7; TRBD1 or TRBD2 may be the D gene (5 bases each). CDR3 length equals 17 residues. Germline CDR1 is LGHDT and CDR2 is YNNKEL (reference sequence). The V gene lost 3 bases and the J gene lost 2 bases, with 20 bases spanning the gap. The CDR3 region has the DNA TGTGCCAGCAGCCATAGGAGGAGTTACAGGTACACCTACGAGCAGTACTTC. It is translated as CASSHRRSYRYTYEQYF.

This clonotype appeared many times. The CDR3 protein is CASSYSQGSGEQYF. The CDR3, as DNA: TGTGCCAGCAGTTACTCCCAGGGATCAGGCGAGCAGTACTTC. This sequence joins TRBV6-5 and TRBJ2-7; possible D gene TRBD1, 5 bases. Trimming pared 0 bases from V and 6 bases from J, leaving 12 bases between. Germline loops: CDR1 MNHEY, CDR2 SVGAGI. The CDR3 consists of 14 residues.